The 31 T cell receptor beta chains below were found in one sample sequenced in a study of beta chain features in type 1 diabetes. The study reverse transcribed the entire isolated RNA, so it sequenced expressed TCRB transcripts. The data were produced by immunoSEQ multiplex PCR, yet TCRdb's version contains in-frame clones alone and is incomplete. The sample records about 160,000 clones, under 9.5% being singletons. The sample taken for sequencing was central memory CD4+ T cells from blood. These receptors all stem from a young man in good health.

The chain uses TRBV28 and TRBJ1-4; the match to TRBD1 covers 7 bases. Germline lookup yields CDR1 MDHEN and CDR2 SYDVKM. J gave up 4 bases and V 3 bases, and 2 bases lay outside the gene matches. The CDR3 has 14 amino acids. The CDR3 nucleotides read TGTGCCAGCAGTTTCGGGACAGTTAATGAAAAACTGTTTTTT. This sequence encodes CASSFGTVNEKLFF. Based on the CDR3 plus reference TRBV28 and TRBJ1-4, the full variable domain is DVKVTQSSRYLVKRTGEKVFLECVQDMDHENMFWYRQDPGLGLRLIYFSYDVKMKEKGDIPEGYSVSREKKERFSLILESASTNQTSMYLCASSFGTVNEKLFFGSGTQLSVL.

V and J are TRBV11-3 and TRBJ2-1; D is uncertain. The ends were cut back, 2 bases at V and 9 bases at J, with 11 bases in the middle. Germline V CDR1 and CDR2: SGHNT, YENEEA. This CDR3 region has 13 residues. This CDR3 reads CASSLTVRGEQFF. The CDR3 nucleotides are TGTGCCAGCAGCTTAACGGTACGTGGTGAGCAGTTCTTC. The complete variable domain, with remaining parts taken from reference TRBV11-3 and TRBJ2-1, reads EAGVVQSPRYKIIEKKQPVAFWCNPISGHNTLYWYLQNLGQGPELLIRYENEEAVDDSQLPKDRFSAERLKGVDSTLKIQPAELGDSAVYLCASSLTVRGEQFFGPGTRLTVL.

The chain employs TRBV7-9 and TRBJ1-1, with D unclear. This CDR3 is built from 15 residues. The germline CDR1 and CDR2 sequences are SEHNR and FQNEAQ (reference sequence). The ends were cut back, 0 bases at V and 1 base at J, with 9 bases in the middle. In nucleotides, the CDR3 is TGTGCCAGCAGCTTAGCGGGCTCTCCGAACACTGAAGCTTTCTTT. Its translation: CASSLAGSPNTEAFF. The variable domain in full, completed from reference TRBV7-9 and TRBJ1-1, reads DTGVSQNPRHKITKRGQNVTFRCDPISEHNRLYWYRQTLGQGPEFLTYFQNEAQLEKSRLLSDRFSAERPKGSFSTLEIQRTEQGDSAMYLCASSLAGSPNTEAFFGQGTRLTVV.

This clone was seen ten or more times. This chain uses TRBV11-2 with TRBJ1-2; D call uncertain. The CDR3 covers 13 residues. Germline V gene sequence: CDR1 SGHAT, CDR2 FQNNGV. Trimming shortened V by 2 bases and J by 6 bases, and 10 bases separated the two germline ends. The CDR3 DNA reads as TGTGCCAGCAGCTTAACCCAGGCCGATGGCTACACCTTC. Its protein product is CASSLTQADGYTF.

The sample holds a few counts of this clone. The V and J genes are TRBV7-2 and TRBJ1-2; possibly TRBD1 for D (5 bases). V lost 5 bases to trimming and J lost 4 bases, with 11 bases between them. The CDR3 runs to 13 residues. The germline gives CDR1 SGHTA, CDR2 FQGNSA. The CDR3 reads CASSPQELYGYTF. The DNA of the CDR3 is TGTGCCAGCAGCCCACAGGAACTCTATGGCTACACCTTC.

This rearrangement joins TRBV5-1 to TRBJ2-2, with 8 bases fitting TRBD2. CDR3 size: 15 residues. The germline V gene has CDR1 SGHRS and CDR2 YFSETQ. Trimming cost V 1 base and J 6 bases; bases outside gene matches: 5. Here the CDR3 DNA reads TGCGCCAGCAGCTTGACGGGAGGGCCGCCCGGGGAGCTGTTTTTT. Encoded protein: CASSLTGGPPGELFF.

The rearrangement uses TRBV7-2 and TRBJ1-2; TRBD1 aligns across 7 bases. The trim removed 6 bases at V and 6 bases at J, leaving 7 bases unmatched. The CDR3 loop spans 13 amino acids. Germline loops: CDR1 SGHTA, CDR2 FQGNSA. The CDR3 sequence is CASRQGDGNGYTF. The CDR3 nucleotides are TGTGCCAGCAGGCAGGGGGATGGTAATGGCTACACCTTC.

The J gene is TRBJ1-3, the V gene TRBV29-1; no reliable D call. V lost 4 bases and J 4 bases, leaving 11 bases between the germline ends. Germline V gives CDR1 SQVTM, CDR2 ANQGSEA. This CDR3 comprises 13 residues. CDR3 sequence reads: CSVVSSGGNTIYF. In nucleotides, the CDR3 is TGCAGCGTTGTCTCCAGCGGGGGAAACACCATATATTTT.

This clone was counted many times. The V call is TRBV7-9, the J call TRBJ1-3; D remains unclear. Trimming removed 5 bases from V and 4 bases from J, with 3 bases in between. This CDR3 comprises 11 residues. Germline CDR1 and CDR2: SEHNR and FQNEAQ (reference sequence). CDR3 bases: TGTGCCAGCAGCCGGGGAAACACCATATATTTT. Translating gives CASSRGNTIYF.

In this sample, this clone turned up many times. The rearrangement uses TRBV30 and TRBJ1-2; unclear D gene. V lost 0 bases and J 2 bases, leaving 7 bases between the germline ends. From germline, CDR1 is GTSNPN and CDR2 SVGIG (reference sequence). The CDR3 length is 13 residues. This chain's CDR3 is CAWSVRENYGYTF. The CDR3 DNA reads TGTGCCTGGAGTGTGAGGGAGAACTATGGCTACACCTTC.

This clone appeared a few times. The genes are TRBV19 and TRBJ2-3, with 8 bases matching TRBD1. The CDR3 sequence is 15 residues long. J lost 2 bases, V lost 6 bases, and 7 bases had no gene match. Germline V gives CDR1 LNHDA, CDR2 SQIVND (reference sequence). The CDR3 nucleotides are TGTGCCAGTAGCCTTGGGACAGGATTCACAGATACGCAGTATTTT. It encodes CASSLGTGFTDTQYF.

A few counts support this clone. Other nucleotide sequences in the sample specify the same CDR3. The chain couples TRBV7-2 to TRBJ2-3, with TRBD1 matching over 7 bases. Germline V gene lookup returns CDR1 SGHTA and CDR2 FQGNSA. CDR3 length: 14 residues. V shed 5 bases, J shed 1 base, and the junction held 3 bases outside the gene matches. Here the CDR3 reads CASSPGQGTDTQYF. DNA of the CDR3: TGTGCCAGCAGCCCCGGACAGGGCACAGATACGCAGTATTTT.

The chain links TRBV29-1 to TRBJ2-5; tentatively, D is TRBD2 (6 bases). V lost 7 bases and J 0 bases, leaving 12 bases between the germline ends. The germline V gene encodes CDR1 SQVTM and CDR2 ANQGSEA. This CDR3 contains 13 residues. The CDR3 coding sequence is TGCAGCGCCTTAGGAGGGGACCAAGAGACCCAGTACTTC. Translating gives CSALGGDQETQYF.

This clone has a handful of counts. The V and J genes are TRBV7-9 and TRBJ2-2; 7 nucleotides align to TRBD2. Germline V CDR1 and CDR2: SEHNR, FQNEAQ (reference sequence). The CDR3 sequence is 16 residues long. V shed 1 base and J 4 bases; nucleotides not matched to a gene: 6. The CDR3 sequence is CASSLVLAVSTGELFF. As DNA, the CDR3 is TGTGCCAGCAGCTTAGTTCTAGCGGTTAGCACCGGGGAGCTGTTTTTT. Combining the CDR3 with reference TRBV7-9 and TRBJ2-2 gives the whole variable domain DTGVSQNPRHKITKRGQNVTFRCDPISEHNRLYWYRQTLGQGPEFLTYFQNEAQLEKSRLLSDRFSAERPKGSFSTLEIQRTEQGDSAMYLCASSLVLAVSTGELFFGEGSRLTVL.

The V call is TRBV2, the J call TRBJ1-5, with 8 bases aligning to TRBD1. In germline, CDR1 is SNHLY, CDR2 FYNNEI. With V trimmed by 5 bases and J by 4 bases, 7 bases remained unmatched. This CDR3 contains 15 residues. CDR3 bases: TGTGCCAGCAGTCAGGGGGCCCTGAATAATCAGCCCCAGCATTTT. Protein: CASSQGALNNQPQHF.

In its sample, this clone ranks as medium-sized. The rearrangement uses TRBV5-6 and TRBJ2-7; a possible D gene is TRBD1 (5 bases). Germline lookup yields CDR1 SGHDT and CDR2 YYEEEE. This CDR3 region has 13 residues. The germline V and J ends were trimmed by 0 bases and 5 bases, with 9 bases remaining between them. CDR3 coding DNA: TGTGCCAGCAGCTTGGTGGGGCACCACGAGCAGTACTTC. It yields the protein CASSLVGHHEQYF.

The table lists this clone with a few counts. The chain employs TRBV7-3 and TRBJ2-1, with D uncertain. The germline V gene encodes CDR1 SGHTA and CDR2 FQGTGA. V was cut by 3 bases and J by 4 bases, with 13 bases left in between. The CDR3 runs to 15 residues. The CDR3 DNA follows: TGTGCCAGCAGCTTCGACGGATGGAGTTACAATGAGCAGTTCTTC. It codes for CASSFDGWSYNEQFF.

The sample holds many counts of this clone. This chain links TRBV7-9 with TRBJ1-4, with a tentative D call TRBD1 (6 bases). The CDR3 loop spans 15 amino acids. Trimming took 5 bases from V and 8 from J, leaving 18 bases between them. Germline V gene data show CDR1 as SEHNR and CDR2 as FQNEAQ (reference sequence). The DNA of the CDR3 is TGTGCCAGCAGCCCAGTTGGGGGGGCACAAGAAAAACTGTTTTTT. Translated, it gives CASSPVGGAQEKLFF.

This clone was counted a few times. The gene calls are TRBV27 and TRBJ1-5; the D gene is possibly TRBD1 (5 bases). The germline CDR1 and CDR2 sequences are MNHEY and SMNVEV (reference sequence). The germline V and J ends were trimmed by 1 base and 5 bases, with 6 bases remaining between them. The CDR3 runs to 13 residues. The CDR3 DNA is TGTGCCAGCAGTTTATTAGGGGATCAGCCCCAGCATTTT. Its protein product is CASSLLGDQPQHF.

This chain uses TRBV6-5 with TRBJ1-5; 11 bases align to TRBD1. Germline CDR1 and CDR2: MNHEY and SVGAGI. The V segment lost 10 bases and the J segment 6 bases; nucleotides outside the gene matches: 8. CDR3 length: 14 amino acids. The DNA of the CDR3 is TGTGCCACGAACCGGGGGACAGGGGGTCAGCCCCAGCATTTT. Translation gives CATNRGTGGQPQHF.

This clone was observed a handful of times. In DNA, the CDR3 is TGTGCCAGCAGTTACACGACAGGGTCGGTACATTCACCCCTCCACTTT. Amino acid sequence: CASSYTTGSVHSPLHF. V and J are TRBV6-6 and TRBJ1-6; 7 positions agree with TRBD1. Trimming took 2 bases from V and 8 from J; bases not matched to a gene: 9. The germline V gene encodes CDR1 MNHNY and CDR2 SVGAGI (reference sequence). The CDR3 has 16 amino acids.

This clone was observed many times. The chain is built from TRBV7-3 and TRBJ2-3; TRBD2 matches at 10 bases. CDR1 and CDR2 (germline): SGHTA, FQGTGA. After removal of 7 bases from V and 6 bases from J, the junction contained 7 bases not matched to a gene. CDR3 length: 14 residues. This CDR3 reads CASTPGLASDTQYF. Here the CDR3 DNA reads TGTGCCAGCACCCCGGGACTAGCGTCGGATACGCAGTATTTT.

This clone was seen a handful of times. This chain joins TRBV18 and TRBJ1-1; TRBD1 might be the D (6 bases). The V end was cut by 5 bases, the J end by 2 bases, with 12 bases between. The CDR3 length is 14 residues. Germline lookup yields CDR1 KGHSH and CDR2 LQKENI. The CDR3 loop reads CASSAGQTNTEAFF. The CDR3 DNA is TGTGCCAGCTCAGCAGGACAGACAAACACTGAAGCTTTCTTT.

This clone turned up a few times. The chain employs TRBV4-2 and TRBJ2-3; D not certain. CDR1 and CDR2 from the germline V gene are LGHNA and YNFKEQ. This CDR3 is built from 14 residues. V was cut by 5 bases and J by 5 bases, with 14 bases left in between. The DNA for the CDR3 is TGTGCCAGCAGCGCTAACCTAGGTGGAGATACGCAGTATTTT. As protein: CASSANLGGDTQYF.

The CDR3 bases are TGTGCCAGCAACCCCGACAGGGGCGGGAATGAAAAACTGTTTTTT. This gives the protein CASNPDRGGNEKLFF. This chain links TRBV28 with TRBJ1-4; TRBD1 matches 8 bases. This CDR3 contains 15 residues. The V gene's germline CDR1 is MDHEN and CDR2 SYDVKM. V lost 7 bases and J lost 5; bases outside the gene matches: 9.

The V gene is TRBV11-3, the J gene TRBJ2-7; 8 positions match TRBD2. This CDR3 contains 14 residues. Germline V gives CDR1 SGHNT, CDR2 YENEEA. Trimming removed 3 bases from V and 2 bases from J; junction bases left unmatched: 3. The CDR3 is CASSFREGAYEQYF. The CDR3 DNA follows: TGTGCCAGCAGCTTCCGGGAGGGAGCCTACGAGCAGTACTTC.

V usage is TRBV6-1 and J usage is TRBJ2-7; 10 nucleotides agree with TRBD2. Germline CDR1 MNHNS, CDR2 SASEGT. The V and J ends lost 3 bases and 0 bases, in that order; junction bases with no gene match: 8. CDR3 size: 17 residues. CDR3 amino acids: CASSDPGLATASYEQYF. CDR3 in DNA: TGTGCCAGCAGTGATCCGGGACTAGCGACGGCCTCCTACGAGCAGTACTTC.

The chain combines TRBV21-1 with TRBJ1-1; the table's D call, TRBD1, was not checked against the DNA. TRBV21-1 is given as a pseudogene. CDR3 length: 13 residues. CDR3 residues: CASSDLTRGEAFF. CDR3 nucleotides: TGTGCCAGCAGCGACCTGACAAGGGGGGAAGCTTTCTTT.

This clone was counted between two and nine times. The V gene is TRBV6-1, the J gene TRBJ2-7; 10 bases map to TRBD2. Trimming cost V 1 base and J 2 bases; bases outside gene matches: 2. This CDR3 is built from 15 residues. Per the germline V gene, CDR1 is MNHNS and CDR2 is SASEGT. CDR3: CASSEGTSGAYEQYF. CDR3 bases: TGTGCCAGCAGTGAAGGAACTAGCGGGGCCTACGAGCAGTACTTC.

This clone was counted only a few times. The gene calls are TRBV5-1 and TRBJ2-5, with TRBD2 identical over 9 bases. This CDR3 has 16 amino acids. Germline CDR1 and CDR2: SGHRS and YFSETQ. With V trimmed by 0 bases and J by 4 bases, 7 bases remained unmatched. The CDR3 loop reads CASSLETGSGGETQYF. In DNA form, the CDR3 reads TGCGCCAGCAGCTTGGAGACAGGTAGCGGGGGAGAGACCCAGTACTTC.

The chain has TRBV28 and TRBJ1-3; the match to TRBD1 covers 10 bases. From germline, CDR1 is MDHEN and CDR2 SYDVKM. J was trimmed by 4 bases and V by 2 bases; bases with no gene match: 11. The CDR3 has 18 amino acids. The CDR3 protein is CASSLLPDRGLRGNTIYF. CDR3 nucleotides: TGTGCCAGCAGTTTACTCCCCGACAGGGGGCTTAGAGGAAACACCATATATTTT.